Below, one TCR beta chain is given with its context. The data are from a study of T cell changes during pregnancy in multiple sclerosis. Assay used: immunoSEQ multiplex PCR; TCRdb lists only in-frame clones, some missing. The sample lists 70,000 to 80,000 clones; approximately 92% were seen once. V was pared by 3 bases and J by 7 bases, with 5 bases of the junction left unmatched. The germline CDR1 and CDR2 sequences are SGDLS and YYNGEE. The CDR3 contains 15 residues. The specimen was peripheral blood, collected in the first trimester of pregnancy. This rearrangement joins TRBV9 to TRBJ2-2; 11 bases map to TRBD1. The TCR comes from a female donor with multiple sclerosis, enrolled in a pregnancy study. This CDR3 is CASSADRGRDGELFF. CDR3 nucleotide sequence: TGTGCCAGCAGCGCGGACAGGGGGCGAGACGGGGAGCTGTTTTTT.